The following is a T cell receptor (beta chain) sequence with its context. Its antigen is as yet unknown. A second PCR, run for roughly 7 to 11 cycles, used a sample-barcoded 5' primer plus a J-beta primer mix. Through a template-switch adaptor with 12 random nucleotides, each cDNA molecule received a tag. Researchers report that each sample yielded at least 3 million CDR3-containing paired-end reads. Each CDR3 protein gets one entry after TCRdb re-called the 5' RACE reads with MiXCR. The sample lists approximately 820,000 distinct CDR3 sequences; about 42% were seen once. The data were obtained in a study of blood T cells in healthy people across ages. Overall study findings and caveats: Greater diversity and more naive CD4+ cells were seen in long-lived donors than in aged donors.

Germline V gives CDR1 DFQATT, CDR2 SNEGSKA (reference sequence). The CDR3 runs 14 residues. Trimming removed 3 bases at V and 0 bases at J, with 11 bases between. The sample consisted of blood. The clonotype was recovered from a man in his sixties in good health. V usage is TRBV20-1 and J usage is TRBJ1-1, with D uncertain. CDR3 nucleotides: TGCAGTGCTAGTGAAGGAGTCATGAACACTGAAGCTTTCTTT. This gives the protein CSASEGVMNTEAFF.